Shown below are 2 T cell receptor beta chains from a single sample sequenced in a study of cytomegalovirus exposure and HLA in healthy donors. This PCR relied on a set of 60 Vbeta primers and 13 Jbeta primers. Only in-frame clones appear in the TCRdb table, and some are missing; sequencing was by immunoSEQ multiplex PCR. Found here are some 200,000 clones, around 74% of them singletons; the top ten hold around 1.4%. The sequenced sample consisted of PBMCs. These TCRs come from a girl aged 5-17 years in good health and CMV-seropositive.

The V gene is TRBV19, the J gene TRBJ1-4, with D unresolved. The CDR3 covers 14 residues. CDR1 and CDR2 (germline): LNHDA, SQIVND (reference sequence). The ends were cut back, 10 bases at V and 4 bases at J, with 16 bases in the middle. CDR3 sequence (DNA): TGTGCCACTATGAATACAGAACTTAATGAAAAACTGTTTTTT. This translates into CATMNTELNEKLFF.

Of note for this clone: This sample also contains other DNA sequences that code for the same CDR3. This chain connects TRBV5-4 to TRBJ2-1; 7 bases are shared with TRBD2. Germline V gene data show CDR1 as SGHNT and CDR2 as YYREEE (reference sequence). The CDR3 sequence is 14 residues long. With 0 bases clipped from V and 4 bases from J, the junction kept 1 base outside the gene matches. CDR3 nucleotides: TGTGCCAGCAGCTTGGGGGGAGGGTACAATGAGCAGTTCTTC. Translation gives CASSLGGGYNEQFF. Full variable domain (rest looked up from reference TRBV5-4 and TRBJ2-1): ETGVTQSPTHLIKTRGQQVTLRCSSQSGHNTVSWYQQALGQGPQFIFQYYREEENGRGNFPPRFSGLQFPNYSSELNVNALELDDSALYLCASSLGGGYNEQFFGPGTRLTVL.